This T cell receptor (beta chain) was sequenced for a study of Ad26.COV2.S vaccination and SARS-CoV-2 variants. Study summary: A COV1001 Ad26.COV2.S trial-arm participant provided the sample. Study-wide points: While placebo recipients had lower spike-specific TCR breadth, vaccine recipients had more. Total responses of T cells may have been underestimated by the analyses of TCR breadth and depth.

V was pared by 1 base and J by 2 bases, with 8 bases between. In germline, CDR1 is SGHTA, CDR2 FQGNSA. The CDR3 has 14 amino acids. Turning to this clone: Its antigen is undetermined.

The table came from immunoSEQ multiplex PCR; TCRdb's copy has only in-frame clones and leaves some out. The sample carries about 280,000 clones, about 90% recorded once. Treatment indicated: around 19 received Ad26.COV2.S at low or high dose, single or two shots; 5 received placebo; per-sample allocation not given. Repertoires come from day 63 after the first vaccine or placebo injection. The chain combines TRBV7-2 with TRBJ1-1; unclear D gene. This sequence was found in a person aged 18-65 years who received the Ad26.COV2.S COVID-19 vaccine or a placebo. The sequencing here drew on peripheral blood, taken in a trial of Ad26.COV2.S vaccine versus placebo. The CDR3 DNA reads TGTGCCAGCAGCTTAGAACAGAGAAACACTGAAGCTTTCTTT. Its protein is CASSLEQRNTEAFF.